This T cell receptor (beta chain) derives from a study of CD8+CD57+ T cells in acquired aplastic anemia. The CDR3 has 15 residues. CDR1 is LNHDA and CDR2 is SQIVND in the germline V gene (reference sequence). V dropped 11 bases and J dropped 3; count of bases not matched to a gene: 14. An expansion of CD8+CD57+ cells by flow cytometry had been shown in patients chosen for sequencing. Severe acquired aplastic anemia affected all patients. TCR beta VDJ and CDR3 profiling used genomic DNA as template. TCRdb reprocessed the reads with MiXCR, giving one entry per CDR3 protein. The sample records some 180,000 distinct CDR3 sequences, nearly 65% being singletons.

Sequencing was done on a sample of sorted CD4+, CD8+, or CD8+CD57+ T cells (not recorded which) from PBMCs. The genes are TRBV19 and TRBJ2-3; TRBD2 aligns across 7 bases. The clonotype originates from a human donor with aplastic anemia. For the CDR3, the DNA is TGTGCCTCCGCTTCTAGCGGAGACGGGACAGATACGCAGTATTTT. This sequence encodes CASASSGDGTDTQYF.